This T cell receptor beta chain was recorded in a study of T cells in Graves' hyperthyroidism and ophthalmopathy. Diagnoses rested on clinical symptoms, serum thyroxine and TRAb, thyroid ultrasound and orbital computed tomography. The CDR3 loop spans 15 amino acids. Germline values: CDR1 SGHRS, CDR2 YFSETQ. V was shortened by 4 bases and J by 3 bases, with 14 bases between the two germline ends. From RNA transcripts, TCR beta CDR3 regions were amplified. An initial round of RT-PCR targeting the TCR CDR3 relied on the HTBI primer set. TCRdb re-called the multiplex PCR reads through MiXCR, storing one row per CDR3 protein. The sample carries almost 600,000 distinct CDR3 sequences, 35% to 55% recorded once. There are many counts of this clonotype.

The clonotype was recovered from a woman aged 18-29 years with Graves' hyperthyroidism. Sequencing used peripheral blood or thyroid tissue (not recorded which). The rearrangement joins TRBV5-1 to TRBJ1-5; the D gene is possibly TRBD1 (5 bases). The CDR3 here is CASSIAGSSNQPQHF. The CDR3 region has the DNA TGCGCCAGCAGCATAGCAGGGTCTTCCAATCAGCCCCAGCATTTT.